The 18 T cell receptor beta chains in this list originate from one sample, sequenced in a study of response to subunit inactivated influenza vaccine (dated by TCRdb to the late 2010s). Libraries were constructed by RT-PCR. Sequencing was carried out with an Illumina HiSeq 2500. TCRdb reprocessed the public reads (quality trimming at Q25 with fastp, clone calling with MiXCR) and kept in-frame beta chains. Here each entry gathers all rows of one CDR3 protein and keeps the most common genes and DNA. In all, the sample holds roughly 520,000 distinct CDR3 sequences, and 25% of those were seen once. The ten most abundant clones make up over 1.5% of the sample. The sequenced sample was CD4+ T cells sorted from PBMCs, obtained about 5 days after vaccination. The receptors here all came from a man aged 50 to 60 who received an inactivated influenza vaccine. Donor details come from another sample of the same person, matched by shared clones.

The chain has TRBV20-1 and TRBJ2-1; the match to TRBD2 covers 7 bases. J was trimmed by 0 bases and V by 4 bases; bases with no gene match: 6. This CDR3 spans 15 amino acids. Germline values: CDR1 DFQATT, CDR2 SNEGSKA (reference sequence). Here the CDR3 DNA reads TGCAGTGCTAACCGCGGCGGGAGCTCCTACAATGAGCAGTTCTTC. This codes for CSANRGGSSYNEQFF.

The chain has TRBV12-3 or TRBV12-4 and TRBJ2-5, with 9 nucleotides matching TRBD2. There are 15 residues in the CDR3. The trim removed 6 bases at V and 0 bases at J, leaving 5 bases unmatched. CDR3 bases: TGTGCCAGCAGCATTAGCGGGGGCTACCAAGAGACCCAGTACTTC. The encoded protein is CASSISGGYQETQYF.

This clonotype was seen a few times. The gene calls are TRBV20-1 and TRBJ1-4; D gene ambiguous. The germline V gene has CDR1 DFQATT and CDR2 SNEGSKA (reference sequence). Deletions cut 3 bases from V and 0 bases from J, with 8 bases between. The CDR3 spans 14 residues. CDR3 bases: TGCAGTGCTAGTAAGGGTTCAACTAATGAAAAACTGTTTTTT. This translates into CSASKGSTNEKLFF.

The chain carries TRBV7-2 and TRBJ2-3, with D possibly being TRBD2 (7 bases). V was pared by 5 bases and J by 5 bases, with 17 bases between. CDR3 length: 15 residues. Germline V gene sequence: CDR1 SGHTA, CDR2 FQGNSA. In DNA, the CDR3 is TGTGCCAGCAGCCAGACGGCGGGGGCGATAGATACGCAGTATTTT. Translation gives CASSQTAGAIDTQYF.

In the case of this clonotype: A much larger clone sits a single nucleotide away, making a read error possible. The chain is built from TRBV2 and TRBJ2-1; 11 bases agree with TRBD1. The trim removed 7 bases at V and 7 bases at J, leaving 3 bases unmatched. This CDR3 spans 13 amino acids. Germline V CDR1 and CDR2: SNHLY, FYNNEI. CDR3 nucleotides: TGTGCCAGCAACCGGGACAGGGGGAATGAGCAGTTCTTC. Translation gives CASNRDRGNEQFF.

The chain has TRBV7-2 and TRBJ2-7; 11 bases are shared with TRBD2. Germline values: CDR1 SGHTA, CDR2 FQGNSA. This CDR3 is 15 amino acids long. With 1 base clipped from V and 2 bases from J, the junction kept 1 base outside the gene matches. The CDR3 DNA sequence: TGTGCCAGCAGCTTAGGTAGCGGGGGGGCCTACGAGCAGTACTTC. Its translation is CASSLGSGGAYEQYF. Full variable domain (rest looked up from reference TRBV7-2 and TRBJ2-7): GAGVSQSPSNKVTEKGKDVELRCDPISGHTALYWYRQSLGQGLEFLIYFQGNSAPDKSGLPSDRFSAERTGGSVSTLTIQRTQQEDSAVYLCASSLGSGGAYEQYFGPGTRLTVT.

This clonotype was counted once. This chain uses TRBV18 with TRBJ1-1; D gene unclear. V was shortened by 3 bases and J by 8 bases, with 7 bases between the two germline ends. Looked up from germline, CDR1 is KGHSH and CDR2 is LQKENI. The CDR3 runs 11 residues. The CDR3 is CASSPEREAFF. DNA for the CDR3: TGTGCCAGCTCACCGGAGAGGGAAGCTTTCTTT.

The J gene is TRBJ2-1, the V gene TRBV20-1; D remains ambiguous. Trimming removed 2 bases at V and 9 bases at J, with 20 bases between. Germline V gene sequence: CDR1 DFQATT, CDR2 SNEGSKA (reference sequence). CDR3 length: 15 residues. The CDR3 bases are TGCAGTGCTAGACGTGGGCCTCAGGCTCGTGGTGAGCAGTTCTTC. Its translation is CSARRGPQARGEQFF.

V gene TRBV4-1 combines with J gene TRBJ2-3; D gene ambiguous. Looked up from germline, CDR1 is MGHRA and CDR2 is YSYEKL. This CDR3 spans 12 amino acids. Trimming took off 0 bases at V and 7 bases at J, with 5 bases between the two ends. The CDR3 region has the DNA TGCGCCAGCAGCCAAGATTTTAATACGCAGTATTTT. It translates to CASSQDFNTQYF.

The genes are TRBV20-1 and TRBJ1-1; a weak D match, TRBD1 (6 bases). Germline V lookup: CDR1 DFQATT, CDR2 SNEGSKA (reference sequence). CDR3 length: 15 residues. Trimming took 0 bases from V and 4 from J, leaving 15 bases between them. The CDR3 DNA reads as TGCAGTGCTAGAGATCTAAAGGGGGTAGGCACTGAAGCTTTCTTT. It specifies CSARDLKGVGTEAFF.

This sequence joins TRBV5-1 and TRBJ2-5; D is undetermined. The CDR3 sequence is 15 residues long. V was clipped by 2 bases and J by 3 bases, with 14 bases between them. CDR1 is SGHRS and CDR2 is YFSETQ in the germline V gene. Here the CDR3 reads CASSLMGRAEETQYF. In DNA form, the CDR3 reads TGCGCCAGCAGCTTAATGGGCAGAGCCGAAGAGACCCAGTACTTC. The full variable domain, its missing parts supplied by reference TRBV5-1 and TRBJ2-5, is KAGVTQTPRYLIKTRGQQVTLSCSPISGHRSVSWYQQTPGQGLQFLFEYFSETQRNKGNFPGRFSGRQFSNSRSEMNVSTLELGDSALYLCASSLMGRAEETQYFGPGTRLLVL.

This clonotype has more than one count but fewer than ten. The chain couples TRBV4-2 to TRBJ1-2, with a weak D call TRBD1 (5 bases). The CDR3 has 16 amino acids. V was pared by 1 base and J by 7 bases, with 19 bases between. Germline lookup yields CDR1 LGHNA and CDR2 YNFKEQ. The CDR3 spells CASSQVEVWTRGGYTF. In DNA, the CDR3 is TGTGCCAGCAGCCAAGTTGAGGTCTGGACAAGGGGTGGCTACACCTTC.

In its sample, this clonotype was seen many times. The V and J genes are TRBV12-3 or TRBV12-4 and TRBJ2-7; D uncertain. The V gene lost 5 bases and the J gene lost 0 bases, with 11 bases spanning the gap. CDR3 length equals 14 residues. CDR3 region: CASSRGPSSYEQYF. CDR3 sequence (DNA): TGTGCCAGCAGTCGAGGACCGTCCTCCTACGAGCAGTACTTC.

J is TRBJ2-5 and V is TRBV7-9; the D is unclear. The CDR3 totals 15 residues. Germline V lookup: CDR1 SEHNR, CDR2 FQNEAQ (reference sequence). The V end lost 2 bases, the J end lost 2 bases, and 12 bases lay between the germline ends. As DNA, the CDR3 is TGTGCCAGCAGCTTATCGGCCAGTAGACAAGAGACCCAGTACTTC. It yields the protein CASSLSASRQETQYF.

The chain links TRBV7-9 to TRBJ2-7; 7 nucleotides match TRBD1. Germline V CDR1 and CDR2: SEHNR, FQNEAQ (reference sequence). The CDR3 is 14 amino acids. V lost 3 bases, J lost 3 bases, and 5 bases stayed unmatched. The CDR3 coding sequence is TGTGCCAGCAGCTTCCGGGACAGTCTCTACGAGCAGTACTTC. Protein sequence: CASSFRDSLYEQYF. Complete variable domain (other parts from reference TRBV7-9 and TRBJ2-7): DTGVSQNPRHKITKRGQNVTFRCDPISEHNRLYWYRQTLGQGPEFLTYFQNEAQLEKSRLLSDRFSAERPKGSFSTLEIQRTEQGDSAMYLCASSFRDSLYEQYFGPGTRLTVT.

This clonotype has a handful of counts. The rearrangement uses TRBV12-5 and TRBJ2-3; 9 bases match TRBD1. The V gene's germline CDR1 is LGHNT and CDR2 FRNRAP. With V trimmed by 5 bases and J by 8 bases, 8 bases remained unmatched. The CDR3 runs 14 residues. The CDR3 reads CASGRTGETGTQYF. The CDR3 DNA follows: TGTGCTAGTGGTCGGACAGGGGAGACGGGTACGCAGTATTTT. Variable domain in full (rest from reference TRBV12-5 and TRBJ2-3): DARVTQTPRHKVTEMGQEVTMRCQPILGHNTVFWYRQTMMQGLELLAYFRNRAPLDDSGMPKDRFSAEMPDATLATLKIQPSEPRDSAVYFCASGRTGETGTQYFGPGTRLTVL.

The chain carries TRBV7-9 and TRBJ2-1; D is unresolved. CDR1 and CDR2 (germline): SEHNR, FQNEAQ (reference sequence). Trimming removed 0 bases from V and 0 bases from J, with 9 bases in between. The CDR3 has 16 amino acids. In DNA, the CDR3 is TGTGCCAGCAGCTTAGCGTACCGATACTCCTACAATGAGCAGTTCTTC. It codes for CASSLAYRYSYNEQFF.

This clonotype has just a few counts. The chain uses TRBV20-1 and TRBJ2-7; D is unresolved. This CDR3 region has 13 residues. V was cut by 1 base and J by 3 bases, with 10 bases left in between. Looked up from germline, CDR1 is DFQATT and CDR2 is SNEGSKA (reference sequence). The CDR3 nucleotides are TGCAGTGCTAGAGCCGGCAGACTCTACGAGCAGTACTTC. Protein product: CSARAGRLYEQYF.